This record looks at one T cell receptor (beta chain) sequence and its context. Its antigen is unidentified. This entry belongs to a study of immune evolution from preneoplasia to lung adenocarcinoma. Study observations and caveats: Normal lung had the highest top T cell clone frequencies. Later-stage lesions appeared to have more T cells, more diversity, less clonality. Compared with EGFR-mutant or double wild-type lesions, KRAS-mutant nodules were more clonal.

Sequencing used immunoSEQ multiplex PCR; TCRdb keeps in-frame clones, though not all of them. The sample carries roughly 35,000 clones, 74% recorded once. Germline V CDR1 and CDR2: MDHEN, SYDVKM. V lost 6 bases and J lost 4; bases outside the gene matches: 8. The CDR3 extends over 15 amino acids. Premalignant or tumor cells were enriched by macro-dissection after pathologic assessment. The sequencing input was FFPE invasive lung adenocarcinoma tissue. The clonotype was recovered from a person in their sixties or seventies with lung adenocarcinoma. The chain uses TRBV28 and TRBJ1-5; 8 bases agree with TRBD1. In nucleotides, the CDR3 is TGTGCCAGCAGCCTGACAGGGGCTCGAAATCAGCCCCAGCATTTT. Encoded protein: CASSLTGARNQPQHF.